These 14 T cell receptor beta chains came from one sample sequenced in a study of shared clonotypes between healthy human individuals. Data came from immunoSEQ multiplex PCR; TCRdb stores just in-frame clones and leaves some out. This sample has around 2,000,000 clones, with 95% found just once. Input material: naive CD4+ T cells sorted from blood. Stated subset: CD45RA+ positively selected. Receptors were obtained from a man between 18 and 35 years old in good health.

This clone appeared a single time. The chain combines TRBV5-4 with TRBJ1-5; tentative D call: TRBD1 (5 bases). V dropped 3 bases and J dropped 3 bases, with 13 bases sitting between them. In germline, CDR1 is SGHNT, CDR2 YYREEE (reference sequence). The CDR3 has 15 amino acids. CDR3 sequence (DNA): TGTGCCAGCAGCTCAGGTGGGGGACTCAATCAGCCCCAGCATTTT. This gives the protein CASSSGGGLNQPQHF.

The chain links TRBV28 to TRBJ2-2; D is unclear. V lost 6 bases and J lost 2, with 4 bases in between. This CDR3 comprises 12 residues. The germline V gene encodes CDR1 MDHEN and CDR2 SYDVKM. The CDR3 DNA sequence: TGTGCCAGCAGGCTAAACACCGGGGAGCTGTTTTTT. It translates to CASRLNTGELFF.

This sequence joins TRBV6-5 and TRBJ2-1; D assignment may be TRBD1 or TRBD2 (5 bases each). The CDR3 length is 15 residues. Germline CDR1 is MNHEY and CDR2 is SVGAGI. V shed 5 bases and J shed 4 bases, with 15 bases lying between them. The CDR3 DNA sequence: TGTGCCAGCAGTCGAGGGGTGATGCGGTACAATGAGCAGTTCTTC. As protein: CASSRGVMRYNEQFF.

The chain carries TRBV30 and TRBJ2-7; 10 bases are shared with TRBD1. The CDR3 is 15 residues long. Trimming cost V 3 bases and J 4 bases; bases outside gene matches: 9. Germline V gene data show CDR1 as GTSNPN and CDR2 as SVGIG (reference sequence). The CDR3 DNA follows: TGTGCCTGGAGGAGGGCCGGGACAGGGGTTTACGAGCAGTACTTC. Amino acids: CAWRRAGTGVYEQYF.

The chain has TRBV9 and TRBJ2-2; the D gene is possibly TRBD1 (6 bases). This CDR3 is built from 14 residues. Germline V CDR1 and CDR2: SGDLS, YYNGEE. Trimming took 2 bases from V and 6 from J, leaving 11 bases between them. CDR3 in amino acids: CASSVQGTAGELFF. In DNA form, the CDR3 reads TGTGCCAGCAGCGTCCAGGGGACCGCCGGGGAGCTGTTTTTT. Supplemented by reference TRBV9 and TRBJ2-2, the full variable domain reads DSGVTQTPKHLITATGQRVTLRCSPRSGDLSVYWYQQSLDQGLQFLIQYYNGEERAKGNILERFSAQQFPDLHSELNLSSLELGDSALYFCASSVQGTAGELFFGEGSRLTVL.

V usage is TRBV18 and J usage is TRBJ2-2; D possibly corresponds to TRBD1 (6 bases). CDR1 and CDR2 from the germline V gene are KGHSH and LQKENI. V was clipped by 3 bases and J by 0 bases, with 8 bases between them. The CDR3 length is 15 residues. CDR3 sequence: CASSPDSSNTGELFF. The CDR3 DNA reads TGTGCCAGCTCACCGGACAGCTCGAACACCGGGGAGCTGTTTTTT.

This chain uses TRBV7-2 with TRBJ2-7; D tentatively fits TRBD1 or TRBD2 (6 bases each). Looked up from germline, CDR1 is SGHTA and CDR2 is FQGNSA. V gave up 6 bases and J gave up 2 bases, with 26 bases separating them. The CDR3 consists of 18 residues. CDR3: CASSNPGVGATRTYEQYF. In nucleotides, the CDR3 is TGTGCCAGCAGTAACCCGGGAGTGGGGGCCACTAGGACCTACGAGCAGTACTTC.

The chain recombines TRBV29-1 with TRBJ1-3; no clear D. CDR1 is SQVTM and CDR2 is ANQGSEA in the germline V gene. This CDR3 spans 11 amino acids. V lost 6 bases to trimming and J lost 0 bases, with 3 bases between them. The CDR3 sequence: CSVLSGNTIYF. In DNA, the CDR3 is TGCAGCGTCCTCTCTGGAAACACCATATATTTT.

The chain uses TRBV6-4 and TRBJ1-2; 9 positions match TRBD1. CDR1 and CDR2 from the germline V gene are MRHNA and SNTAGT. The V segment lost 9 bases and the J segment 3 bases; nucleotides outside the gene matches: 5. The CDR3 has 13 residues. CDR3 nucleotides: TGTGCCAGTAGGGGACAGGGTGACTATGGCTACACCTTC. This encodes CASRGQGDYGYTF.

The rearrangement uses TRBV7-9 and TRBJ2-7, with D unclear. The CDR3 extends over 15 amino acids. CDR1 is SEHNR and CDR2 is FQNEAQ in the germline V gene (reference sequence). V lost 2 bases to trimming and J lost 3 bases, with 14 bases between them. CDR3 protein: CASSLSDYNGYEQYF. DNA for the CDR3: TGTGCCAGCAGCTTATCCGATTATAACGGCTACGAGCAGTACTTC.

CDR3 nucleotides: TGTGCCAGCAGTCACACCTCCCCCTTCGGACAGGGAGTTTTCGGCTACACCTTC. Translation gives CASSHTSPFGQGVFGYTF. The chain links TRBV7-9 to TRBJ1-2, with 8 bases fitting TRBD1. The ends lost 6 bases at V and 8 bases at J; junction bases unmatched: 23. CDR1 is SEHNR, CDR2 FQNEAQ, per germline (reference sequence). The CDR3 is 18 amino acids.

This chain joins TRBV30 and TRBJ2-1; 7 bases align to TRBD2. The CDR3 has 11 amino acids. With 1 base clipped from V and 10 bases from J, the junction kept 1 base outside the gene matches. Looked up from germline, CDR1 is GTSNPN and CDR2 is SVGIG (reference sequence). The CDR3: CAWSGAGEQFF. The CDR3 DNA follows: TGTGCCTGGAGTGGAGCGGGAGAGCAGTTCTTC. Filled out from reference TRBV30 and TRBJ2-1, the complete variable domain reads SQTIHQWPATLVQPVGSPLSLECTVEGTSNPNLYWYRQAAGRGLQLLFYSVGIGQISSEVPQNLSASRPQDRQFILSSKKLLLSDSGFYLCAWSGAGEQFFGPGTRLTVL.

The chain carries TRBV5-1 and TRBJ2-7; perhaps D is TRBD1 or TRBD2 (5 bases each). Trimming took off 6 bases at V and 3 bases at J, with 16 bases between the two ends. Germline V gene lookup returns CDR1 SGHRS and CDR2 YFSETQ. The CDR3 is 14 residues long. The DNA for the CDR3 is TGCGCCAGCACCCCGGGGCCATCGCTCTACGAGCAGTACTTC. This codes for CASTPGPSLYEQYF.

The chain combines TRBV6-1 with TRBJ2-1, with 10 positions matching TRBD1. The V segment lost 2 bases and the J segment 6 bases; nucleotides outside the gene matches: 4. Germline V gives CDR1 MNHNS, CDR2 SASEGT. This CDR3 comprises 15 residues. The CDR3 region has the DNA TGTGCCAGCAGTGAAATAGGACAGGGGGGCAATGAGCAGTTCTTC. Translation: CASSEIGQGGNEQFF.